The source of this TCR beta chain is a study of T-cell reconstitution after alpha-beta-depleted transplantation in children. Findings and caveats of the study: Several patients had high TCRbeta diversity at day 60; it came from surviving recipient T cells and thymic progenitors. Reported findings indicate that, about two months after transplant, alpha-beta T cells came from several hundred expanded clones, which were derived from non-depleted graft cells. Among T cells one year after transplant, newly produced cells accounted for most counts and diversity.

This clonotype was recorded a few times. Its target is unknown. Unique molecular identifiers were incorporated when the TCRbeta library was constructed. One entry per CDR3 protein, called by TCRdb with MiXCR from the PCR reads. The repertoire holds some 440,000 distinct CDR3 sequences, 15% to 20% seen once, with just under 30% in the top ten. The germline CDR1 and CDR2 sequences are DFQATT and SNEGSKA (reference sequence). The J segment lost 2 bases and the V segment lost 5 bases, leaving 4 bases of the junction unmatched. This CDR3 has 14 amino acids. Source: PBMCs, mostly from graft donor cells, taken 360 days after TCRalphabeta/CD19-depleted stem cell transplant. This chain connects TRBV20-1 to TRBJ2-3, with 10 bases lining up with TRBD2. The TCR was taken from a boy under three years old who had a stem cell transplant for Wiskott-Aldrich syndrome, so the T cells may come from the graft donor. The CDR3 DNA follows: TGCAGTGCTTCCGGGACTAGCGCCACAGATACGCAGTATTTT. Protein product: CSASGTSATDTQYF.